Listed below are T cell receptor beta chains from one sample, sequenced in a study of cytomegalovirus exposure and HLA in healthy donors. Generated by immunoSEQ multiplex PCR, the TCRdb table keeps only in-frame clones and is missing some. The sample shows about 120,000 clones, 65% to 90% of them seen only once. Specimen: PBMCs. The receptor set was obtained from a woman in her thirties or forties in good health and CMV-seronegative. CDR3s include the opening cysteine and the closing phenylalanine or tryptophan. Each record gives: J gene, V gene, D gene, CDR3 length, clone size, CDR3 protein, CDR3 DNA. The D gene is left open where the match is weak. Clone size is shown for a subset of rows, as once, few, many or a class of expanded clone.

TRBJ2-5,TRBV25-1,.,17,.,CASSESRGFYIVETQYF,TGTGCCAGCAGTGAATCCAGGGGCTTCTACATAGTCGAGACCCAGTACTTC
TRBJ2-7,TRBV19,TRBD1,12,.,CASRTGDGEQYF,TGTGCCAGTAGGACAGGGGACGGCGAGCAGTACTTC
TRBJ2-1,TRBV7-6,.,16,.,CASSLGSFSSYNEQFF,TGTGCCAGCAGCTTAGGTAGTTTTAGTTCCTACAATGAGCAGTTCTTC
TRBJ1-4,TRBV27,TRBD1,16,.,CASSPRDRGLNEKLFF,TGTGCCAGCAGTCCTAGGGACAGGGGGCTTAATGAAAAACTGTTTTTT
TRBJ1-2,TRBV4-2,.,15,.,CASSQVGEASYGYTF,TGTGCCAGCAGCCAAGTGGGGGAGGCAAGCTATGGCTACACCTTC
TRBJ1-1,TRBV10-3,.,13,.,CATAGTQNTEAFF,TGTGCCACCGCCGGGACACAGAACACTGAAGCTTTCTTT
TRBJ1-1,TRBV30,.,15,few,CAWSLTEKSHTEAFF,TGTGCCTGGAGTCTTACTGAGAAGAGTCACACTGAAGCTTTCTTT
TRBJ2-2,TRBV19,TRBD2,19,.,CASSQTGRGLAGNGGELFF,TGTGCCAGTAGTCAGACAGGAAGGGGACTAGCGGGAAACGGCGGGGAGCTGTTTTTT
TRBJ2-3,TRBV6-1,.,14,.,CASRMTKPRDTQYF,TGTGCCAGCAGGATGACTAAGCCAAGGGATACGCAGTATTTT
TRBJ1-6,TRBV5-4,.,14,.,CASSLGQGEGPLHF,TGTGCCAGCAGCTTGGGACAAGGGGAGGGACCCCTCCACTTT
TRBJ2-3,TRBV2,.,16,once,CASSGAGLASTDTQYF,TGTGCCAGCAGTGGGGCGGGATTGGCTAGCACAGATACGCAGTATTTT
TRBJ1-4,TRBV15,.,16,.,CATSRDIAGSNEKLFF,TGTGCCACCAGCAGAGATATTGCAGGGTCGAACGAAAAACTGTTTTTT
TRBJ2-3,TRBV4-1,TRBD2,20,.,CASSLLDVTLAGGPTDTQYF,TGCGCCAGCAGCCTTCTCGACGTTACACTAGCGGGAGGGCCCACAGATACGCAGTATTTT
TRBJ2-1,TRBV18,TRBD1,16,.,CASSRQGSGAYNEQFF,TGTGCCAGCTCAAGACAGGGGTCCGGGGCCTACAATGAGCAGTTCTTC
TRBJ2-7,TRBV19,.,13,.,CASRETGSHEQYF,TGTGCCAGTAGGGAAACAGGGTCCCACGAGCAGTACTTC
TRBJ2-7,TRBV2,TRBD1,13,.,CASTLIGQGEQYF,TGTGCCAGCACCCTAATCGGACAGGGCGAGCAGTACTTC
TRBJ2-7,TRBV4-2,.,14,.,CASSQGQGLGEQYF,TGTGCCAGCAGCCAAGGGCAGGGTTTAGGCGAGCAGTACTTC
TRBJ1-3,TRBV27,TRBD1,17,.,CAISLIRDSLSGNTIYF,TGTGCCATCTCTCTTATACGGGACAGCCTCTCTGGAAACACCATATATTTT
TRBJ2-7,TRBV5-1,.,14,.,CASSLGAENYEQYF,TGCGCCAGCAGCTTGGGGGCAGAGAACTACGAGCAGTACTTC
TRBJ1-1,TRBV28,.,15,.,CASSLWSTGQGKAFF,TGTGCCAGCAGTTTATGGTCGACGGGACAAGGGAAAGCTTTCTTT
TRBJ1-2,TRBV7-9,.,14,.,CASSSVSANYGYTF,TGTGCCAGCAGCTCAGTATCAGCTAACTATGGCTACACCTTC
TRBJ2-5,TRBV6-1,.,13,.,CASSEHIQETQYF,TGTGCCAGCAGTGAACACATCCAAGAGACCCAGTACTTC
TRBJ2-1,TRBV2,.,12,few,CASNQGYNEQFF,TGTGCCAGCAATCAGGGCTACAATGAGCAGTTCTTC
TRBJ2-3,TRBV5-1,.,14,.,CASSILRGTDTQYF,TGCGCCAGCAGCATACTGAGGGGCACAGATACGCAGTATTTT
TRBJ2-5,TRBV5-6,TRBD1,16,.,CASSSFSATGGETQYF,TGTGCCAGCAGCTCGTTTAGCGCAACAGGGGGGGAGACCCAGTACTTC
TRBJ1-1,TRBV6-1,.,12,few,CASSTSGIEAFF,TGTGCCAGCAGTACCTCCGGGATTGAAGCTTTCTTT
TRBJ1-4,TRBV11-2,.,15,.,CASSRGRTANEKLFF,TGTGCCAGCTCGCGGGGGCGAACAGCTAATGAAAAACTGTTTTTT
TRBJ1-2,TRBV7-9,.,13,.,CASSRRGGYGYTF,TGTGCCAGCAGCCGGAGGGGCGGCTATGGCTACACCTTC
TRBJ2-3,TRBV5-1,TRBD2,15,.,CASSSSGSDTDTQYF,TGCGCTAGCAGCTCTAGCGGGAGTGACACAGATACGCAGTATTTT